The text below deals with one T cell receptor beta chain. Germline loops: CDR1 SGHNT, CDR2 YENEEA. Germline trimming cut 4 bases from V and 7 bases from J; bases unmatched to any gene: 8. The CDR3 is made up of 16 amino acids. These data belong to a study of blood T cell repertoires in COVID-19. Study information: The cDNA or gDNA used as material had been derived from T cells, B-cell-depleted T cells, or PBMCs.

Generated by immunoSEQ multiplex PCR, the TCRdb table keeps only in-frame clones and is missing some. The repertoire consists of roughly 180,000 clones, with about 85% occurring once and the leading ten covering 5.4%. Source material: peripheral blood. The receptor's source is a woman between 45 and 65 years old with COVID-19, enrolled during active disease. V usage is TRBV11-3 and J usage is TRBJ2-2, with 11 bases matching TRBD2. The CDR3 coding sequence is TGTGCCAGCAGCTCGTATAGCGGGGGGGTGATCGGGGAGCTGTTTTTT. Amino acid sequence: CASSSYSGGVIGELFF.